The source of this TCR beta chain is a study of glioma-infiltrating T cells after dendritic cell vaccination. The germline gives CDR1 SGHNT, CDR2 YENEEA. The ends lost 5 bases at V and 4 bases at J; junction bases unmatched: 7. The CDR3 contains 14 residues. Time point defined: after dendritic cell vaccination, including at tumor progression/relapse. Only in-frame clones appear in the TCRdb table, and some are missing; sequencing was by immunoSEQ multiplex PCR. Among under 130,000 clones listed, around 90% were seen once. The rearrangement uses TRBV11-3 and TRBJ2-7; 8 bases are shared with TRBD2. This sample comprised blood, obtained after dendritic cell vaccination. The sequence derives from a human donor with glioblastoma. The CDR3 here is CASSPGLADYEQYF. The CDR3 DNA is TGTGCCAGCAGCCCAGGACTAGCAGATTACGAGCAGTACTTC.